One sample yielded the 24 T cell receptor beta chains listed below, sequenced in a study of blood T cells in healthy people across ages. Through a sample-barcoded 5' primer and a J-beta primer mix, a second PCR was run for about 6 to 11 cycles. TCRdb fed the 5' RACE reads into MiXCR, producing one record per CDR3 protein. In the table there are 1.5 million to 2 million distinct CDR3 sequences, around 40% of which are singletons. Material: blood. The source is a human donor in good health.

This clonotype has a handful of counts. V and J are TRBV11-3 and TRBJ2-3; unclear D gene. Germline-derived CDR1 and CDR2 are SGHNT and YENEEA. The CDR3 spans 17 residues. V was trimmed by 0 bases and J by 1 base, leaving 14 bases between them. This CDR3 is CASSLDLVIFGTDTQYF. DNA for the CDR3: TGTGCCAGCAGCTTAGATTTGGTGATTTTTGGCACAGATACGCAGTATTTT.

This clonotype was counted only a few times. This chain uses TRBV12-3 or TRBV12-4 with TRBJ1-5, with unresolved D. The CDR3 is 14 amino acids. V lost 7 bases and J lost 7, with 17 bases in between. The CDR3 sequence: CASTSADGIQPQHF. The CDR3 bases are TGTGCCAGCACCTCAGCGGATGGGATCCAGCCCCAGCATTTT.

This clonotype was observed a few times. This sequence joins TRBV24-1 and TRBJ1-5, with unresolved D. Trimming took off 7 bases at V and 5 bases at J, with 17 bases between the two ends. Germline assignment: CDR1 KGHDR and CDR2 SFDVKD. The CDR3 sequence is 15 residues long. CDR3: CATSNGRLAYQPQHF. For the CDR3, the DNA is TGTGCCACCAGCAATGGCAGATTAGCTTATCAGCCCCAGCATTTT.

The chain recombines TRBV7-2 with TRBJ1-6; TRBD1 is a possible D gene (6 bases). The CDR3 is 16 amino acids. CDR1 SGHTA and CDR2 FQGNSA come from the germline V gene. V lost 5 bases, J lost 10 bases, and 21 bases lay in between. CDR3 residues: CASSIGVGQGSSPLHF. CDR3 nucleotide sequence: TGTGCCAGCAGCATAGGCGTTGGGCAGGGGAGCTCACCCCTCCACTTT.

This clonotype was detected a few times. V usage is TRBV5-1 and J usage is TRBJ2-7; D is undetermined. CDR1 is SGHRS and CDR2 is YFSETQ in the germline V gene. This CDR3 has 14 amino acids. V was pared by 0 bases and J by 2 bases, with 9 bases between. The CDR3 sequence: CASSLGHDTYEQYF. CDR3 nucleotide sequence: TGCGCCAGCAGCTTGGGACACGACACCTACGAGCAGTACTTC. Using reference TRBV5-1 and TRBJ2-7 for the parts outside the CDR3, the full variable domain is KAGVTQTPRYLIKTRGQQVTLSCSPISGHRSVSWYQQTPGQGLQFLFEYFSETQRNKGNFPGRFSGRQFSNSRSEMNVSTLELGDSALYLCASSLGHDTYEQYFGPGTRLTVT.

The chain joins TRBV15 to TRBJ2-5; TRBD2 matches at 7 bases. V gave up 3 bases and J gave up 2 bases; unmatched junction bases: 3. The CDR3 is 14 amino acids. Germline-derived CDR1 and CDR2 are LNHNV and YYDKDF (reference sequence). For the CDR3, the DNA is TGTGCCACCAGCAGCCGGGACTATCAAGAGACCCAGTACTTC. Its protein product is CATSSRDYQETQYF.

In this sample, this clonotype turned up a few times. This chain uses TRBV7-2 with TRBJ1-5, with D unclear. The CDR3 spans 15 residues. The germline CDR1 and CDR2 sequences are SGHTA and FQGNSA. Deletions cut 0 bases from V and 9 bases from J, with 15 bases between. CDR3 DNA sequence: TGTGCCAGCAGCTTAGCTCCCCGGTCGGCATGGCCCCAGCATTTT. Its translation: CASSLAPRSAWPQHF.

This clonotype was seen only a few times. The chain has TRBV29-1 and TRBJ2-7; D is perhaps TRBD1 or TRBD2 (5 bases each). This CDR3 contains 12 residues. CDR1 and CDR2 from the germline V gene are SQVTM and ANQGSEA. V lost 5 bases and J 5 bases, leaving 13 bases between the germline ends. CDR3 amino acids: CSVRDVVNEQYF. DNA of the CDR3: TGCAGCGTTCGGGACGTAGTCAACGAGCAGTACTTC.

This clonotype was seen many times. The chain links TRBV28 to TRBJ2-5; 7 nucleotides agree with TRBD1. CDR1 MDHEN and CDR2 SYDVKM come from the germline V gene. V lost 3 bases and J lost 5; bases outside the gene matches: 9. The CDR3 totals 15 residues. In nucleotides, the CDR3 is TGTGCCAGCAGTTTCCGAAGTACAGGGGCCGAGACCCAGTACTTC. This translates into CASSFRSTGAETQYF.

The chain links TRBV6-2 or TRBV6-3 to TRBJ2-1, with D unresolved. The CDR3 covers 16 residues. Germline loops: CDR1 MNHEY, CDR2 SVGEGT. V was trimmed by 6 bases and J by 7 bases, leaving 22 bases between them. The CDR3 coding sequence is TGTGCCAGCAGCCAAGTCGCCAGAACCGAGGCGAATGAGCAGTTCTTC. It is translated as CASSQVARTEANEQFF.

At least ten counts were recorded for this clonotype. The CDR3 DNA follows: TGCGCCAGCAGCCGCCTCAGGGGGGATGAGCAGTTCTTC. It encodes CASSRLRGDEQFF. V gene TRBV4-3 combines with J gene TRBJ2-1; a weak D match, TRBD1 (7 bases). Germline V gene data show CDR1 as LGHNA and CDR2 as YSLEER. This CDR3 spans 13 amino acids. Trimming removed 4 bases from V and 8 bases from J, with 12 bases in between.

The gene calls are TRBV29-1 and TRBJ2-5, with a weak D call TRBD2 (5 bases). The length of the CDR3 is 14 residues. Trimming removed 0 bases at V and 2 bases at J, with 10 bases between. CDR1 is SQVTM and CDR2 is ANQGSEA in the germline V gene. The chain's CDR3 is CSVEDGLLQETQYF. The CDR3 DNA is TGCAGCGTTGAAGATGGACTCCTACAAGAGACCCAGTACTTC.

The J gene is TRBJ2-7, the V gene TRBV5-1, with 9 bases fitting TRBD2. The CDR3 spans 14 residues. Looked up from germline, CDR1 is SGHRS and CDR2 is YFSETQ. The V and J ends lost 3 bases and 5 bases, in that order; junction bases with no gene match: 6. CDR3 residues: CASSSGLANNEQYF. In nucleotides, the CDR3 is TGCGCCAGCAGCTCGGGACTAGCAAACAACGAGCAGTACTTC.

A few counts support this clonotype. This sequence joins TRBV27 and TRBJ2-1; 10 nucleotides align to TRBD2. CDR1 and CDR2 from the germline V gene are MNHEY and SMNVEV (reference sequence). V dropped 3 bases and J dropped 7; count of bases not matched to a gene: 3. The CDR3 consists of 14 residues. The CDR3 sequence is CASSFGTSANEQFF. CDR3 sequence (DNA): TGTGCCAGCAGTTTTGGGACTAGCGCAAATGAGCAGTTCTTC.

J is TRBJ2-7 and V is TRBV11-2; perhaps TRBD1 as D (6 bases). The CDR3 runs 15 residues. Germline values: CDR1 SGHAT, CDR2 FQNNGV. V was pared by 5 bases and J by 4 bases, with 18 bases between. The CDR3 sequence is CASSTGTGIRYEQYF. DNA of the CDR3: TGTGCCAGCAGCACAGGTACAGGGATACGGTACGAGCAGTACTTC. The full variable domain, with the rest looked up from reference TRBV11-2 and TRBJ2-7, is EAGVAQSPRYKIIEKRQSVAFWCNPISGHATLYWYQQILGQGPKLLIQFQNNGVVDDSQLPKDRFSAERLKGVDSTLKIQPAKLEDSAVYLCASSTGTGIRYEQYFGPGTRLTVT.

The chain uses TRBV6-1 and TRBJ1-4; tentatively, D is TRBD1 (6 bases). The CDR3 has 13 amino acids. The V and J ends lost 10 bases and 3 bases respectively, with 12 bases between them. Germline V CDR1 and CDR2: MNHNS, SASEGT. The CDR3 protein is CATNRAPNEKLFF. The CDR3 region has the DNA TGTGCCACTAACAGGGCCCCTAATGAAAAACTGTTTTTT.

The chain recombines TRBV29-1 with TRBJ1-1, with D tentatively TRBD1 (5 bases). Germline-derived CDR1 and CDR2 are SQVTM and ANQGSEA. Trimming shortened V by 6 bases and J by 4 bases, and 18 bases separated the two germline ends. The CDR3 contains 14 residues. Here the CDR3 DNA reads TGCAGCGTGCAAGTCGAGGGCAGGGCCACTGAAGCTTTCTTT. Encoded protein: CSVQVEGRATEAFF.

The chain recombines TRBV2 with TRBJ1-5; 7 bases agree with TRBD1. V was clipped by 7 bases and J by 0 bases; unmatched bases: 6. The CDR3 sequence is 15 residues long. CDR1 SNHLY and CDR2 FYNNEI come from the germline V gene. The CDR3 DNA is TGTGCCAGCAAACTCGGGACAGCTAGCAATCAGCCCCAGCATTTT. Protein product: CASKLGTASNQPQHF.

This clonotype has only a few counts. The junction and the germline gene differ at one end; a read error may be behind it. CDR3 nucleotide sequence: TGTGTCAGCAGTTTTTCAGGGGGTAGCACAGATACGCAGTATTTT. Translation gives CVSSFSGGSTDTQYF. The genes are TRBV27 and TRBJ2-3; 7 positions agree with TRBD1. The CDR3 is 15 residues long. Germline assignment: CDR1 MNHEY and CDR2 SMNVEV (reference sequence).

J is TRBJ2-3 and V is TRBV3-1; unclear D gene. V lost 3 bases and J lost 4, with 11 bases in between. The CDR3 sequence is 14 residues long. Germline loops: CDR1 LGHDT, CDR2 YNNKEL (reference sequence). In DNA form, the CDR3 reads TGTGCCAGCAGCCAGGAATTGGGATCAGATACGCAGTATTTT. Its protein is CASSQELGSDTQYF.

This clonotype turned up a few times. CDR3: CASSLYQVAGDPGANVLTF. In DNA, the CDR3 is TGTGCCAGCAGCTTATACCAAGTGGCCGGGGACCCTGGGGCCAACGTCCTGACTTTC. The chain couples TRBV7-3 to TRBJ2-6; D may correspond to TRBD1 or TRBD2 (5 bases each). Germline V gene lookup returns CDR1 SGHTA and CDR2 FQGTGA. V was trimmed by 2 bases and J by 2 bases, leaving 19 bases between them. There are 19 residues in the CDR3.

In DNA, the CDR3 is TGTGCCAGCAGTCTGAGCTTACGGGGGGAGCAGTTCTTC. It translates to CASSLSLRGEQFF. V and J are TRBV6-2 or TRBV6-3 and TRBJ2-1, with a weak D call TRBD2 (6 bases). CDR3 length: 13 residues. CDR1 and CDR2 from the germline V gene are MNHEY and SVGEGT. Between the trimmed V and J ends, which lost 5 bases and 10 bases, there was a span of 15 bases.

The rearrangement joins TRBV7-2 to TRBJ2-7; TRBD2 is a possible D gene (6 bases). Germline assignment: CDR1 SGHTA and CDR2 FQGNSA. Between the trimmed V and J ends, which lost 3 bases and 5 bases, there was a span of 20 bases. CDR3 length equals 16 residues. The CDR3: CASSFSPGDRDNEQYF. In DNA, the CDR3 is TGTGCCAGCAGCTTCAGTCCGGGAGACCGAGACAACGAGCAGTACTTC.

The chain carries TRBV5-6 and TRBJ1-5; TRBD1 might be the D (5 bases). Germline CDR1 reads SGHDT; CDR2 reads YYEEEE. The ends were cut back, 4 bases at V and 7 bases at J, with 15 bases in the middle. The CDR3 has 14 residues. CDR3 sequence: CASSQLGERQPQHF. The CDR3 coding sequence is TGTGCCAGCAGCCAGTTGGGGGAAAGACAGCCCCAGCATTTT.